Shown below are 9 T cell receptor beta chains from a single sample sequenced in a study of brain T cells in children with intractable seizures. Sequenced by immunoSEQ multiplex PCR; TCRdb stores in-frame clones only, minus some. The table lists 110,000 or so clones, 85% to 95% of them singletons. The sample here was peripheral blood, taken at surgery. All receptors come from a boy in the first two years of life with hemimegalencephaly and intractable seizures.

This rearrangement joins TRBV7-2 to TRBJ2-3; 8 bases are a match to TRBD2. Germline trimming cut 3 bases from V and 4 bases from J; bases unmatched to any gene: 6. From germline, CDR1 is SGHTA and CDR2 FQGNSA. This CDR3 contains 15 residues. Here the CDR3 DNA reads TGTGCCAGCAGCTTCCGAGCGGGAGTGGCAGATACGCAGTATTTT. Translation: CASSFRAGVADTQYF. Variable domain in full (rest from reference TRBV7-2 and TRBJ2-3): GAGVSQSPSNKVTEKGKDVELRCDPISGHTALYWYRQSLGQGLEFLIYFQGNSAPDKSGLPSDRFSAERTGGSVSTLTIQRTQQEDSAVYLCASSFRAGVADTQYFGPGTRLTVL.

The J gene is TRBJ1-1, the V gene TRBV28; D remains unclear. V lost 0 bases, J lost 10 bases, and 12 bases lay in between. CDR1 is MDHEN and CDR2 is SYDVKM in the germline V gene. The CDR3 length is 13 residues. For the CDR3, the DNA is TGTGCCAGCAGTTTATGGGACGGTCCTGGAGCTTTCTTT. This sequence encodes CASSLWDGPGAFF. Together with reference TRBV28 and TRBJ1-1, the CDR3 gives the full variable domain: DVKVTQSSRYLVKRTGEKVFLECVQDMDHENMFWYRQDPGLGLRLIYFSYDVKMKEKGDIPEGYSVSREKKERFSLILESASTNQTSMYLCASSLWDGPGAFFGQGTRLTVV.

The gene calls are TRBV3-1 (or the pseudogene TRBV3-2) and TRBJ1-1; unclear D gene. The CDR3 length is 13 residues. In germline, CDR1 is LGHDT, CDR2 YNNKEL (reference sequence). V lost 3 bases and J lost 0, with 5 bases in between. The CDR3 DNA reads TGTGCCAGCAGCCAGGCGATGAACACTGAAGCTTTCTTT. Translation: CASSQAMNTEAFF.

The chain couples TRBV30 to TRBJ1-6, with 7 bases fitting TRBD1. The trim removed 3 bases at V and 0 bases at J, leaving 8 bases unmatched. CDR3 length: 17 residues. Germline V gene lookup returns CDR1 GTSNPN and CDR2 SVGIG (reference sequence). The CDR3 reads CAWSNRQGRSYNSPLHF. DNA for the CDR3: TGTGCCTGGAGCAATCGACAGGGTCGCTCCTATAATTCACCCCTCCACTTT.

The chain carries TRBV28 and TRBJ1-3; D possibly corresponds to TRBD1 (6 bases). Germline V gene sequence: CDR1 MDHEN, CDR2 SYDVKM. The V and J ends lost 5 bases and 5 bases respectively, with 19 bases between them. The CDR3 spans 16 residues. The CDR3 bases are TGTGCCAGCAGTGTCCTTAGGGGGGGTTTGAGAAACACCATATATTTT. It codes for CASSVLRGGLRNTIYF.

This clone was recorded once. The chain uses TRBV29-1 and TRBJ2-1, with no clear D. The germline V and J ends were trimmed by 4 bases and 4 bases, with 5 bases remaining between them. Germline CDR1 reads SQVTM; CDR2 reads ANQGSEA. The CDR3 covers 11 residues. In DNA form, the CDR3 reads TGCAGCGTTGCCTTATACAATGAGCAGTTCTTC. It encodes CSVALYNEQFF.

This clone was recorded once. The chain employs TRBV29-1 and TRBJ2-7, with a tentative D call TRBD1 (6 bases). V was shortened by 6 bases and J by 0 bases, with 12 bases between the two germline ends. This CDR3 is 13 amino acids long. Looked up from germline, CDR1 is SQVTM and CDR2 is ANQGSEA. Here the CDR3 DNA reads TGCAGCGTACGACAGGCCTCCTCCTACGAGCAGTACTTC. It translates to CSVRQASSYEQYF.

The chain recombines TRBV27 with TRBJ2-7, with 13 positions matching TRBD2. Per the germline V gene, CDR1 is MNHEY and CDR2 is SMNVEV (reference sequence). V lost 4 bases to trimming and J lost 6 bases; unmatched junction nucleotides: 0. This CDR3 spans 13 amino acids. The CDR3 sequence: CASSWTSGSEQYF. CDR3 bases: TGTGCCAGCAGTTGGACTAGCGGGAGCGAGCAGTACTTC.

The rearrangement uses TRBV4-1 and TRBJ2-1; 14 bases are shared with TRBD2. This CDR3 comprises 17 residues. Germline V gene data show CDR1 as MGHRA and CDR2 as YSYEKL. Trimming took 2 bases from V and 7 from J; bases not matched to a gene: 7. The DNA for the CDR3 is TGCGCCAGCAGCCAACGAGGGACTAGCGGGAGTAAAAATGAGCAGTTCTTC. It encodes CASSQRGTSGSKNEQFF.